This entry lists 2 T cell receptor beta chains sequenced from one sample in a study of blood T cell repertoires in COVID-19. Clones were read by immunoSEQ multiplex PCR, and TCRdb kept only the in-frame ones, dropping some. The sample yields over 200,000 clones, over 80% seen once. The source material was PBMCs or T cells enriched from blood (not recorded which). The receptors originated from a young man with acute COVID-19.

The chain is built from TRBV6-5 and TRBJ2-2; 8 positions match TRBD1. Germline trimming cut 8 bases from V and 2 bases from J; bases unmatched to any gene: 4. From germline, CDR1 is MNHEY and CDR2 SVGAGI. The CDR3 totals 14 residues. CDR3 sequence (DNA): TGTGCCAGCCCGGACAGGGACAACACCGGGGAGCTGTTTTTT. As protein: CASPDRDNTGELFF.

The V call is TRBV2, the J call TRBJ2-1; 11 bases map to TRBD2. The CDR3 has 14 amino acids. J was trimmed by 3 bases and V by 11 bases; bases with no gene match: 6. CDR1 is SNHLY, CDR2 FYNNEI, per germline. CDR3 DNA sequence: TGTGCCGGATTAGCGGGAGGGAACTACAATGAGCAGTTCTTC. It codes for CAGLAGGNYNEQFF.